This T cell receptor beta chain was observed in a study of T cell clonotyping in hematopoietic cell transplantation. General study findings and limits: Higher Inverse Simpson Index values in graft donor and pretransplant recipient predicted broader posttransplant TCR diversity. Pathologically expanded recipient clonotypes increased progressively from day 30 to day 180 as diversity fell. Without cell sorting, CD4 versus CD8 contributions remain unresolved.

Comment on this clone: What it recognizes is unknown.

TCRdb's copy holds only in-frame clones and misses some; the assay was immunoSEQ multiplex PCR. The profile shows about 69,000 clones, 94% of them singletons. V trimming: 0 bases; J trimming: 0 bases; junction bases outside the gene matches: 4. The CDR3 is made up of 16 amino acids. Germline V gene lookup returns CDR1 MNHEY and CDR2 SVGAGI. The V and J genes are TRBV6-5 and TRBJ2-7; 8 bases are a match to TRBD1. Sequencing was carried out using peripheral blood mononuclear cells. The clonotype was recovered from a man in his fifties or sixties in good health. Some clones in this sample may be carry-over from other donors' samples. CDR3 loop: CASSYSPGGDSYEQYF. DNA of the CDR3: TGTGCCAGCAGTTACTCCCCAGGGGGCGACTCCTACGAGCAGTACTTC.